This T cell receptor beta chain was sequenced for a study of blood T cell repertoires in COVID-19. As for the study in general: Some COVID-19 samples were acute and others convalescent; all came from the United States, Italy and Spain. The analysed material was cDNA or gDNA that came from T cells, B-cell-depleted T cells, or PBMCs.

The germline CDR1 and CDR2 sequences are MNHEY and SVGEGT. This CDR3 contains 14 residues. V lost 5 bases, J lost 4 bases, and 11 bases lay in between. In the source study's methods: Amplification of reference gene primers was used by the study to estimate nucleated cell counts. Data came from immunoSEQ multiplex PCR; TCRdb stores just in-frame clones and leaves some out. V and J calls and clone size are given by that table; D and trimming were obtained from the DNA. The data contain about 210,000 clones, 83% of them singletons. The TCR was taken from a woman in her thirties or forties with active or convalescent COVID-19. Sequenced material: peripheral blood. This chain connects TRBV6-2 or TRBV6-3 to TRBJ2-2, with D tentatively TRBD2 (5 bases). This CDR3 is CASSLGLFTGELFF. The CDR3 coding sequence is TGTGCCAGCAGTCTAGGACTTTTCACCGGGGAGCTGTTTTTT.